This note documents a single TCR beta chain sequence. Its cognate antigen is unknown. This entry comes from a study of T cell responses to AZD1222 COVID-19 vaccine. General study results and limits: Increased Spike-specific TCR breadth and depth were observed after two AZD1222 doses. Females made up more of the donors, who were largely white British, and clonal diversity may have come out too low.

This CDR3 is 15 amino acids long. V lost 0 bases to trimming and J lost 1 base, with 8 bases between them. Germline values: CDR1 ENHRY, CDR2 SYGVKD. Data came from immunoSEQ multiplex PCR; TCRdb stores just in-frame clones and leaves some out. The repertoire holds more than 150,000 clones, approximately 90% seen once, with 0.99% in the top ten. This chain links TRBV10-3 with TRBJ2-3; D is ambiguous. This receptor was obtained from an adult in good health. The sequencing here drew on peripheral blood, taken on day 0 of AZD1222 vaccination. CDR3 DNA sequence: TGTGCCATCAGTGAGTCGGGCAGCCGCACAGATACGCAGTATTTT. Protein: CAISESGSRTDTQYF.